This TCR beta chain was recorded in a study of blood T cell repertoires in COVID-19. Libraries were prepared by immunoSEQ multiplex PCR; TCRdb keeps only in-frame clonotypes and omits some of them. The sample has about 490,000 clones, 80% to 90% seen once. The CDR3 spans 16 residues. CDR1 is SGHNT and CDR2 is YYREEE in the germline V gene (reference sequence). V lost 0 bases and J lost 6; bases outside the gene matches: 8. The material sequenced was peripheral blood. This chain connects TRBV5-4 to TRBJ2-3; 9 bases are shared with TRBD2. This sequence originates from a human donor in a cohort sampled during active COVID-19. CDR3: CASSLVFAGGPDTQYF. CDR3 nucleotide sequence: TGTGCCAGCAGCTTGGTCTTCGCGGGAGGGCCTGATACGCAGTATTTT.